Each of the 28 T cell receptor beta chains below was sequenced from the same sample in a study of blood T cells in healthy people across ages. It was with a sample-barcoded 5' primer and a J-beta primer mix that a second PCR of about 6 to 12 cycles was run. MiXCR was run by TCRdb on the 5' RACE reads, yielding one entry per CDR3 protein. The table has about 1.1 million distinct CDR3 sequences, more than 30% seen once; the top ten hold about an eighth. The sequencing input was blood. These receptors were taken from a man aged 18 to 29 in good health.

The gene calls are TRBV9 and TRBJ2-3; 12 bases match TRBD2. The CDR3 length is 18 residues. Trimming took 4 bases from V and 0 from J; bases not matched to a gene: 9. Germline assignment: CDR1 SGDLS and CDR2 YYNGEE. The CDR3 DNA sequence: TGTGCCAGCAGCCAGACTAGCGGGGGACCTCCTAGCACAGATACGCAGTATTTT. Amino acids: CASSQTSGGPPSTDTQYF.

This clonotype was detected only a few times. V usage is TRBV4-2 and J usage is TRBJ1-1; D possibly corresponds to TRBD1 (5 bases). V lost 8 bases to trimming and J lost 5 bases, with 18 bases between them. This CDR3 has 14 residues. CDR1 LGHNA and CDR2 YNFKEQ come from the germline V gene. The CDR3 DNA follows: TGTGCCAGCGCTGACTTAGGGGAGCGGACTGAAGCTTTCTTT. Amino acid sequence: CASADLGERTEAFF.

The sample holds a few counts of this clonotype. The chain has TRBV2 and TRBJ2-6, with 9 bases that match TRBD1. The CDR3 consists of 17 residues. V was clipped by 10 bases and J by 1 base; unmatched bases: 11. Germline CDR1 SNHLY, CDR2 FYNNEI. The CDR3 DNA follows: TGTGCCATCCTGAACCGGGACAGGGAATCTGGGGCCAACGTCCTGACTTTC. It translates to CAILNRDRESGANVLTF.

CDR3 protein: CASSLYIGPHNEQFF. The DNA of the CDR3 is TGTGCCAGCAGCTTATACATAGGTCCCCACAATGAGCAGTTCTTC. This chain joins TRBV13 and TRBJ2-1; D unresolved. There are 15 residues in the CDR3. Germline CDR1 and CDR2: PRHDT and FYEKMQ (reference sequence). The ends were cut back, 2 bases at V and 5 bases at J, with 13 bases in the middle.

The chain has TRBV12-3 or TRBV12-4 and TRBJ1-4; 9 bases are a match to TRBD1. CDR3 size: 15 residues. Germline trimming cut 6 bases from V and 8 bases from J; bases unmatched to any gene: 10. The CDR3 here is CASSPHRTGDEKLFF. CDR3 nucleotide sequence: TGTGCCAGCAGCCCCCACCGGACAGGGGACGAAAAACTGTTTTTT.

This clonotype has only a few counts. The rearrangement joins TRBV20-1 to TRBJ1-5, with D unclear. The CDR3 loop spans 16 amino acids. V was shortened by 6 bases and J by 0 bases, with 18 bases between the two germline ends. Germline V gives CDR1 DFQATT, CDR2 SNEGSKA (reference sequence). CDR3 nucleotides: TGCAGTGCCATCCCCAGGATAAGCGATAGCAATCAGCCCCAGCATTTT. This translates into CSAIPRISDSNQPQHF.

The table lists this clonotype with a few counts. The chain joins TRBV18 to TRBJ1-1, with no clear D. Germline V gives CDR1 KGHSH, CDR2 LQKENI. V was pared by 2 bases and J by 1 base, with 5 bases between. The CDR3 has 13 residues. CDR3 loop: CASSPTKNTEAFF. Written as DNA, the CDR3 is TGTGCCAGCTCACCAACTAAGAACACTGAAGCTTTCTTT.

Ten or more counts support this clonotype. The V and J genes are TRBV29-1 and TRBJ1-2, with D unclear. From germline, CDR1 is SQVTM and CDR2 ANQGSEA. Trimming pared 8 bases from V and 4 bases from J, leaving 11 bases between. The CDR3 has 11 amino acids. CDR3 nucleotide sequence: TGCAGCTCCCCTGAGTCCTATGGCTACACCTTC. It specifies CSSPESYGYTF.

This clonotype was counted between two and nine times. The V call is TRBV7-2, the J call TRBJ1-2, with 7 positions matching TRBD1. CDR1 is SGHTA and CDR2 is FQGNSA in the germline V gene. This CDR3 contains 14 residues. V gave up 5 bases and J gave up 0 bases; unmatched junction bases: 3. CDR3 loop: CASSRDSSNYGYTF. The CDR3, as DNA: TGTGCCAGCAGCCGGGACAGTTCTAACTATGGCTACACCTTC.

V is TRBV4-1 and J is TRBJ2-3, with 8 bases lining up with TRBD2. Germline CDR1 and CDR2: MGHRA and YSYEKL. This CDR3 has 17 residues. V lost 3 bases, J lost 5 bases, and 13 bases stayed unmatched. CDR3 nucleotides: TGCGCCAGCAGCCACTGGCTCGGACTAGCTTCGTTAGATACGCAGTATTTT. Its translation: CASSHWLGLASLDTQYF.

This clonotype was observed a handful of times. The J gene is TRBJ2-3, the V gene TRBV11-1; the D is unclear. Trimming removed 1 base from V and 2 bases from J, with 10 bases in between. The CDR3 is 15 amino acids. Germline CDR1 is SGHAT and CDR2 is FQDESV (reference sequence). The CDR3 is CASSLEGSPTDTQYF. The CDR3 DNA sequence: TGTGCCAGCAGCTTAGAGGGAAGTCCCACAGATACGCAGTATTTT.

This clonotype has just a few counts. The chain carries TRBV20-1 and TRBJ2-1; 7 nucleotides match TRBD1. Germline V gene data show CDR1 as DFQATT and CDR2 as SNEGSKA (reference sequence). V was pared by 6 bases and J by 2 bases, with 7 bases of the junction left unmatched. CDR3 size: 14 residues. The CDR3 sequence: CSAGTAQTYNEQFF. The CDR3 DNA reads as TGCAGTGCGGGGACAGCACAGACCTACAATGAGCAGTTCTTC.

The chain carries TRBV21-1 and TRBJ1-5; the table calls TRBD1, which could not be checked here. The DNA end is more similar to TRBJ2-3, so the J call may be wrong. TRBV21-1 is designated a pseudogene. This CDR3 spans 16 amino acids. CDR3 protein: CASSRGGHYSNQPQYF. The CDR3 DNA reads as TGTGCCAGCTCCCGGGGGGGACATTATAGCAATCAGCCCCAGTATTTT.

This clonotype was observed a few times. V is TRBV20-1 and J is TRBJ1-2; D gene uncertain. The ends were cut back, 0 bases at V and 3 bases at J, with 26 bases in the middle. Per the germline V gene, CDR1 is DFQATT and CDR2 is SNEGSKA (reference sequence). The CDR3 runs to 19 residues. Written as DNA, the CDR3 is TGCAGTGCTAGAGACAGGCAAAAAAAACCGAAGCTGTCGTACTATGGCTACACCTTC. Amino acids: CSARDRQKKPKLSYYGYTF.

The V and J genes are TRBV6-2 or TRBV6-3 and TRBJ1-1; tentatively, D is TRBD1 (6 bases). The germline V and J ends were trimmed by 5 bases and 4 bases, with 20 bases remaining between them. CDR3 length: 16 residues. Germline CDR1 and CDR2: MNHEY and SVGEGT. The CDR3 DNA follows: TGTGCCAGCAGTCTACGAGTAACAGGGAGGGCCACTGAAGCTTTCTTT. Encoded protein: CASSLRVTGRATEAFF.

The chain recombines TRBV12-3 or TRBV12-4 with TRBJ2-1, with D possibly TRBD1 on 5 matching bases. With the DNA end fitting TRBJ2-7 better, the J assignment may be wrong. The CDR3 has 12 residues. The CDR3 nucleotides are TGTGCCAGCGGACACGACTTCAATGAGCAGTACTTC. Its translation: CASGHDFNEQYF.

In this sample, this clonotype turned up a few times. The chain has TRBV20-1 and TRBJ2-1; D may be TRBD2 (5 bases). Germline V CDR1 and CDR2: DFQATT, SNEGSKA (reference sequence). This CDR3 is 12 amino acids long. Deletions cut 5 bases from V and 4 bases from J, with 9 bases between. CDR3 sequence: CSASGSYNEQFF. CDR3 nucleotides: TGCAGTGCTTCGGGATCTTACAATGAGCAGTTCTTC.

This chain uses TRBV3-1 with TRBJ2-3, with 10 bases identical to TRBD1. V gave up 4 bases and J gave up 2 bases; unmatched junction bases: 3. The CDR3 has 15 amino acids. Germline V lookup: CDR1 LGHDT, CDR2 YNNKEL (reference sequence). The CDR3 sequence: CASSPGQGFTDTQYF. The CDR3, as DNA: TGTGCCAGCAGCCCGGGACAGGGGTTCACAGATACGCAGTATTTT.

The gene calls are TRBV6-6 and TRBJ1-4, with D possibly being TRBD1 (5 bases). The V gene's germline CDR1 is MNHNY and CDR2 SVGAGI (reference sequence). CDR3 length: 15 residues. V was clipped by 4 bases and J by 8 bases, with 17 bases between them. The chain's CDR3 is CASSSDDSAREKLFF. The CDR3 DNA sequence: TGTGCCAGCAGTTCTGACGACAGCGCTAGGGAAAAACTGTTTTTT.

The chain links TRBV2 to TRBJ2-2; 11 nucleotides line up with TRBD1. Germline lookup yields CDR1 SNHLY and CDR2 FYNNEI. The CDR3 has 16 residues. The V segment lost 6 bases and the J segment 4 bases; nucleotides outside the gene matches: 7. The CDR3 nucleotides read TGTGCCAGCAGCGGGGGGACAGGGGGGATCACCGGGGAGCTGTTTTTT. Amino acids: CASSGGTGGITGELFF.

The V gene is TRBV2, the J gene TRBJ1-2; D call uncertain. This CDR3 is built from 12 residues. V lost 4 bases, J lost 4 bases, and 7 bases lay in between. Looked up from germline, CDR1 is SNHLY and CDR2 is FYNNEI. DNA of the CDR3: TGTGCCAGCAGTGTCCCAGTCTATGGCTACACCTTC. It is translated as CASSVPVYGYTF.

This clonotype was counted a few times. The chain joins TRBV5-1 to TRBJ2-1, with 10 bases lining up with TRBD1. Germline V gene sequence: CDR1 SGHRS, CDR2 YFSETQ. The V segment lost 2 bases and the J segment 7 bases; nucleotides outside the gene matches: 6. CDR3 length: 15 amino acids. The CDR3 region is CASSFRDRGSNEQFF. CDR3 DNA sequence: TGCGCCAGCAGCTTCCGGGACAGGGGTTCGAATGAGCAGTTCTTC. Complete variable domain (other parts from reference TRBV5-1 and TRBJ2-1): KAGVTQTPRYLIKTRGQQVTLSCSPISGHRSVSWYQQTPGQGLQFLFEYFSETQRNKGNFPGRFSGRQFSNSRSEMNVSTLELGDSALYLCASSFRDRGSNEQFFGPGTRLTVL.

V gene TRBV14 combines with J gene TRBJ2-5; D gene unclear. Trimming left V 0 bases short and J 4 bases short, with 6 bases between. Germline V gene sequence: CDR1 SGHDN, CDR2 FVKESK. The length of the CDR3 is 13 residues. The CDR3 protein is CASSQESGETQYF. CDR3 nucleotides: TGTGCCAGCAGCCAAGAGTCGGGAGAGACCCAGTACTTC.

As DNA, the CDR3 is TGTGCCAGCAGTTTATCCTACCTCGAAACAGTAGCCAAAAACATTCAGTACTTC. The encoded protein is CASSLSYLETVAKNIQYF. This chain joins TRBV28 and TRBJ2-4; D is undetermined. The germline V gene has CDR1 MDHEN and CDR2 SYDVKM. The CDR3 is made up of 18 amino acids. V lost 1 base, J lost 0 bases, and 16 bases lay in between.

The table lists this clonotype with a count of one. The rearrangement links TRBV28 to TRBJ1-1, with D perhaps TRBD1 (5 bases). There are 15 residues in the CDR3. Germline CDR1 reads MDHEN; CDR2 reads SYDVKM. Trimming stripped 1 base from V and 7 bases from J, with 16 bases between. Here the CDR3 DNA reads TGTGCCAGCAGTTTATCGGGGGACGCCACGGGTGAAGCTTTCTTT. This encodes CASSLSGDATGEAFF.

The rearrangement uses TRBV7-2 and TRBJ1-1; tentative D call: TRBD1 (6 bases). CDR3 length: 15 residues. Germline V gene sequence: CDR1 SGHTA, CDR2 FQGNSA. Trimming removed 0 bases from V and 1 base from J, with 9 bases in between. CDR3 nucleotides: TGTGCCAGCAGCTTAGCGCTAGGGGGGAACACTGAAGCTTTCTTT. It translates to CASSLALGGNTEAFF.

This chain joins TRBV7-2 and TRBJ1-2; D is ambiguous. CDR3 length: 16 residues. V gave up 5 bases and J gave up 8 bases, with 24 bases separating them. The germline CDR1 and CDR2 sequences are SGHTA and FQGNSA. CDR3 bases: TGTGCCAGCAGCCAACAAGTCGAGATTTTAAAAGACGGCTACACCTTC. Residues: CASSQQVEILKDGYTF.

This clonotype was seen more than once but under ten times. The rearrangement joins TRBV29-1 to TRBJ2-4; tentatively, D is TRBD1 (6 bases). Germline V gene data show CDR1 as SQVTM and CDR2 as ANQGSEA. The CDR3 consists of 14 residues. Trimming cost V 6 bases and J 2 bases, with 14 bases left between them. CDR3 protein: CSVTLRGSKNIQYF. CDR3 bases: TGCAGCGTGACACTCAGGGGATCCAAAAACATTCAGTACTTC.